This record covers a single TCR beta chain. The antigen remains undetermined. The PCR ran on 60 Vbeta and 13 Jbeta primers. Assay used: immunoSEQ multiplex PCR; TCRdb lists only in-frame clones, some missing. In total, the table holds about 200,000 clones. Germline assignment: CDR1 LGHNA and CDR2 YNFKEQ. The CDR3 length is 14 residues. Between the trimmed V and J ends, which lost 3 bases and 4 bases, there was a span of 12 bases. The data were obtained in a study of cytomegalovirus exposure and HLA in healthy donors. Findings and caveats of the study: The authors later found most CMV-associated TCR beta chains appeared HLA-restricted.

The sequence was collected from a woman aged 25 to 45 in good health and CMV-seropositive. The sequenced material came from PBMCs. The chain couples TRBV4-2 to TRBJ1-1; D possibly corresponds to TRBD1 (5 bases). CDR3 coding DNA: TGTGCCAGCAGCCAGGCCGACAGACTCACTGAAGCTTTCTTT. Amino acids: CASSQADRLTEAFF.